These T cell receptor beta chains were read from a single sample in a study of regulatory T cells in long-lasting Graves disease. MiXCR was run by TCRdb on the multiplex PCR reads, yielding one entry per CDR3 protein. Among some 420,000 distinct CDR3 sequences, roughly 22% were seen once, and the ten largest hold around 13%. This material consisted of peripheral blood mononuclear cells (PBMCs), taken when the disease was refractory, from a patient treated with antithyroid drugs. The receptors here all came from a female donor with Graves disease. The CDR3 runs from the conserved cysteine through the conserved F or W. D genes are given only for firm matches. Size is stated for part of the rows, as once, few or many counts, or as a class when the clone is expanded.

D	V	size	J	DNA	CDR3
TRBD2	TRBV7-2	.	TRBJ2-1	TGTGCCAGCAGCCCTTGGGCTAGCGGGAGCAATGAGCAGTTCTTC	CASSPWASGSNEQFF
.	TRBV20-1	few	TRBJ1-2	TGCAGTGCTAGAGATTTTGGGCGGCAGGGGTATGAGTATGGCTACACCTTC	CSARDFGRQGYEYGYTF
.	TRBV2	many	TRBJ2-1	TGTGCCAGCAGTGTACCAGGTGAGCAGTTCTTC	CASSVPGEQFF
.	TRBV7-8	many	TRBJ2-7	TGTGCCAGCAGCTTAGAGGGACGGGGGAGCGCCTACGAGCAGTACTTC	CASSLEGRGSAYEQYF
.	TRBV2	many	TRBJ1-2	TGTGCCAGCAGTCCAGAGTATGGCTACACCTTC	CASSPEYGYTF
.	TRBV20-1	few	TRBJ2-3	TGCAGTGGAAGGTCAATTTCTACTAGCACAGATACGCAGTATTTT	CSGRSISTSTDTQYF
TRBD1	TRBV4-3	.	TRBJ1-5	TGCGCCAGCAGCCTCAACGGACAGGGCGGGCAGCCCCAGCATTTT	CASSLNGQGGQPQHF
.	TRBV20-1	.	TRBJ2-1	TGCAGTGCTAGAGCCGTCGCGGGGAATGAGCAGTTCTTC	CSARAVAGNEQFF
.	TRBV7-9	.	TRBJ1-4	TGTGCCAGCAGCTCAGCCAGGGATTCTGAAAAACTGTTTTTT	CASSSARDSEKLFF
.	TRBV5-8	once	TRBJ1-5	TGTGCCAGCAGCCTGAGGGTGGGGGGCAATCAGCCCCAGCATTTT	CASSLRVGGNQPQHF
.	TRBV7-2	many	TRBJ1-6	TGTGCCAGCAGCTTAGAAGGCAGGGATTCACCCCTCCACTTT	CASSLEGRDSPLHF
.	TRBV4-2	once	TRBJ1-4	TGTGCCAGCAGCCAAGGCCTTCCAAACGGAAAGGAAAAACTGTTTTTT	CASSQGLPNGKEKLFF
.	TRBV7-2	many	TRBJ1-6	TGTGCCAGCAGCTTATGGCTTGGGCAGAATTCACCCCTCCACTTT	CASSLWLGQNSPLHF
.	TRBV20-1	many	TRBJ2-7	TGCAGTGCTTCGGGGGATAGGGGAGAGCAGTACTTC	CSASGDRGEQYF
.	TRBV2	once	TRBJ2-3	TGTGCCAGCAGGAGGGACATCGATACGCAGTATTTT	CASRRDIDTQYF
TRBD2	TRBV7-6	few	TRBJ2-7	TGTGCCAGCAGTGTAGGATCGCGCGGGAGAACGTACGAGCAGTACTTC	CASSVGSRGRTYEQYF
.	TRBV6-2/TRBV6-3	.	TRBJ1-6	TGTGCCAGCAGTTACGAATCAGGGGCTCGTTCACCCCTCCACTTT	CASSYESGARSPLHF
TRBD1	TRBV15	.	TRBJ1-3	TGTGCCACCAGCACGGACAGGGGGCGAAACACCATATATTTT	CATSTDRGRNTIYF
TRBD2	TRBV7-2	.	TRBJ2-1	TGTGCCAGCAGCCCCGGGGGGGCCAACTCCAATGAGCAGTTCTTC	CASSPGGANSNEQFF
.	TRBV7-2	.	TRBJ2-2	TGTGCCAGCAGCTTAATAGGAGGAGAAGCGAACACCGGGGAGCTGTTTTTT	CASSLIGGEANTGELFF
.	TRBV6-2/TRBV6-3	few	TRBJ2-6	TGTGCCAGCAGTTACTCATCAGGGTCTGGGGCCAACGTCCTGACTTTC	CASSYSSGSGANVLTF
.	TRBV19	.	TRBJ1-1	TGTGCCAGTAGTATTAGGACTGACGCGAACACTGAAGCTTTCTTT	CASSIRTDANTEAFF
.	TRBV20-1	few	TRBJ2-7	TGCAGTGCTAGTCTGAGGAGCGGCTTAGGGGGGTACGAGCAGTACTTC	CSASLRSGLGGYEQYF
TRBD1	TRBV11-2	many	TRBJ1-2	TGTGCCAGCAGCCCCCTCGGGAGGACAGGGGTGGACTATGGCTACACCTTC	CASSPLGRTGVDYGYTF
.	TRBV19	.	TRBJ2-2	TGTGCCAGTAGTCCCCGGACAGTTGCCGGGGAGCTGTTTTTT	CASSPRTVAGELFF
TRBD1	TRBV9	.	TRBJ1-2	TGTGCCAGCAGCCCACAGGGGCGGGGGGGCGGTTATGGCTACACCTTC	CASSPQGRGGGYGYTF
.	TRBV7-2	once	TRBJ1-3	TGTGCCAGCAGGAACGGACTTTACTCTGGAAACACCATATATTTT	CASRNGLYSGNTIYF
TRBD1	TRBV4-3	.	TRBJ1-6	TGCGCCAGCAGCCATGACAGGGATTCACCCCTCCACTTT	CASSHDRDSPLHF
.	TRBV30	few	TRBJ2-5	TGTGCCTGGAGTGGACAGCCAGGGGCCCAGTACTTC	CAWSGQPGAQYF
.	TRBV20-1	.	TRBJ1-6	TGCAGTGCTCGATCCCTAGGGGGGAATTCACCCCTCCACTTT	CSARSLGGNSPLHF
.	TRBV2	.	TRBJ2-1	TGTGCCAGCTCTTTAGGACCGGTATACAATGAGCAGTTCTTC	CASSLGPVYNEQFF
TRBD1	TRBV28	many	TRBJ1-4	TGTGCCAGCAGTCCCATACAGGGGAGTGAAAAACTGTTTTTT	CASSPIQGSEKLFF
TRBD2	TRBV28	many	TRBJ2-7	TGTGCCAGCAGTTTGAGGGAGGGTTTATACGAGCAGTACTTC	CASSLREGLYEQYF
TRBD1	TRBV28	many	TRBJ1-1	TGTGCCAGCAGTTTAGAGTGGGGACAGGGAACTACTGAAGCTTTCTTT	CASSLEWGQGTTEAFF
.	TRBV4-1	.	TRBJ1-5	TGCGCCAGCAGCCAAGTATTTAATCAGCCCCAGCATTTT	CASSQVFNQPQHF